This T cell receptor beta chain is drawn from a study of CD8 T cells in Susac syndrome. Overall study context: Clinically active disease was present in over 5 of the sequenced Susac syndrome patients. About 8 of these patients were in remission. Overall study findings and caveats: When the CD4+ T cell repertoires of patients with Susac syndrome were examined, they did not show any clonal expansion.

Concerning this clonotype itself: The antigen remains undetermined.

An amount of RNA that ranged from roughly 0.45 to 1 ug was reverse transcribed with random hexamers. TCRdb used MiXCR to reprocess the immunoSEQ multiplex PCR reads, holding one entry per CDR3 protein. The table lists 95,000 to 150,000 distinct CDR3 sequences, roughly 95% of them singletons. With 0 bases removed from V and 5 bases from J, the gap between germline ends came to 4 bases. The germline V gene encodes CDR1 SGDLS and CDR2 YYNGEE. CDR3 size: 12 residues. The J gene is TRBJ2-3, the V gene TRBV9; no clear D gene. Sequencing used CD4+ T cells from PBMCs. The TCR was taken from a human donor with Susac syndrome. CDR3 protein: CASSVDRDTQYF. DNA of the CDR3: TGTGCCAGCAGCGTAGATCGAGATACGCAGTATTTT.